Here is one TCR beta chain with its context. Antigen specificity is unknown. Read data end 3 residues before the CDR3 end; the end is taken from the germline J gene. The sample originates from a study of T cells in women clearing cervical HPV infection. For the study at large: For cases, blood was sampled a median around 150 days after lesion detection, interquartile range about 90 to 200 days. Findings and limits, study-wide: A classifier using richness and V gene abundances reached an AUC of 0.83. CIN3+ cases had significantly higher TCR richness than controls; evenness did not differ.

The method was immunoSEQ multiplex PCR; TCRdb's version includes in-frame clones alone and lacks a portion of them. Its table records under 45,000 clones. CDR1 and CDR2 (germline): SGHDT, YYEEEE. The CDR3 runs 14 residues. The source material was blood buffy coat. The rearrangement joins TRBV5-6 to TRBJ2-3, with a possible D match to TRBD2 (6 bases). The sequence was obtained from a woman aged 18-69 years with a cervical HPV16 infection that either progressed to CIN3+ or cleared (not recorded which). CDR3 DNA (partial): TGTGCCAGCAGCTTGCCTAGCGAGCAAGAGACG. Amino acids: CASSLPSEQET. The whole CDR3 is CASSLPSEQETQYF. The whole variable domain, remainder taken from reference TRBV5-6 and TRBJ2-3, is DAGVTQSPTHLIKTRGQQVTLRCSPKSGHDTVSWYQQALGQGPQFIFQYYEEEERQRGNFPDRFSGHQFPNYSSELNVNALLLGDSALYLCASSLPSEQETQYFGPGTRLTVL.